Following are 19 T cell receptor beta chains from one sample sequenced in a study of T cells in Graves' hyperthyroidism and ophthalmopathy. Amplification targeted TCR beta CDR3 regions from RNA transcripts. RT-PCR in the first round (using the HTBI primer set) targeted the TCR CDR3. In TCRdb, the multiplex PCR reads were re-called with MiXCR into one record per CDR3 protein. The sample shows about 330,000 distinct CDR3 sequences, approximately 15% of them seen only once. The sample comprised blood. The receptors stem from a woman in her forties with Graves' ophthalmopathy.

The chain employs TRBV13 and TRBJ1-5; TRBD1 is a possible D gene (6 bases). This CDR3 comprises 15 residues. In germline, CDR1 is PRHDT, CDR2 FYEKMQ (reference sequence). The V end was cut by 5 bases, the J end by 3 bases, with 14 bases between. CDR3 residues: CASSNGGGHNQPQHF. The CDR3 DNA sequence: TGTGCCAGCAGCAATGGCGGGGGGCACAATCAGCCCCAGCATTTT.

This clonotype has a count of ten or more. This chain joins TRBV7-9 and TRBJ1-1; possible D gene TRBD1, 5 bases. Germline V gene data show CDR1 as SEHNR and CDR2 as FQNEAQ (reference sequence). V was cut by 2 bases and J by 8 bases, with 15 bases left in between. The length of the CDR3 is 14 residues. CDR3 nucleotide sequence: TGTGCCAGCAGCTTAATGGCAGGGCCAGGGGAAGCTTTCTTT. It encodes CASSLMAGPGEAFF.

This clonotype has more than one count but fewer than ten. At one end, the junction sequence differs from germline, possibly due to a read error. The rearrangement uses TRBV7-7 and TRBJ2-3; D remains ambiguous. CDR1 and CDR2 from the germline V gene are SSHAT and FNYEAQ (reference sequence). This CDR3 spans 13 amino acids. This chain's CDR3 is CASSLDVGDTQYF. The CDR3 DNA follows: TGTGCTAGCAGCTTAGATGTTGGCGATACGCAGTATTTT.

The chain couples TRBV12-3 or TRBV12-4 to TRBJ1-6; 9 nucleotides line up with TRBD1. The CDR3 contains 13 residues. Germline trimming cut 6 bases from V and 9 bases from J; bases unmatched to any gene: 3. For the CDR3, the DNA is TGTGCCAGCAGCGGACAGGGGAGTTCACCCCTCCACTTT. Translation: CASSGQGSSPLHF.

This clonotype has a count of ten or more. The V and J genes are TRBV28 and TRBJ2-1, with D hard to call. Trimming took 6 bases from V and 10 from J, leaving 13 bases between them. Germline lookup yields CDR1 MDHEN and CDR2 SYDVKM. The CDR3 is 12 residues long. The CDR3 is CASSPPHLEQFF. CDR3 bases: TGTGCCAGCAGCCCCCCTCACCTCGAGCAGTTCTTC.

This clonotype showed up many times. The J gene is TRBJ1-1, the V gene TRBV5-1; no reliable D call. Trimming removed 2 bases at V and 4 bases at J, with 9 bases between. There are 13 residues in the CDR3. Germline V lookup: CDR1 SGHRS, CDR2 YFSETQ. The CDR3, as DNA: TGCGCCAGCAGCTTAATCGTTGCCACTGAAGCTTTCTTT. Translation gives CASSLIVATEAFF.

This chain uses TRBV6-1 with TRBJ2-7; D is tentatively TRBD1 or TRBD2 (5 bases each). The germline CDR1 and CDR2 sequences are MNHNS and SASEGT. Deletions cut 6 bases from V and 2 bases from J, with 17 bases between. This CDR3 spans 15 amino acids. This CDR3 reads CASSVQTGRTYEQYF. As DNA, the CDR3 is TGTGCCAGCAGCGTACAAACGGGACGGACCTACGAGCAGTACTTC.

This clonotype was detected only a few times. CDR3 loop: CSVEGGVLGFANYGYTF. DNA for the CDR3: TGCAGCGTTGAAGGCGGGGTTTTAGGGTTCGCTAACTATGGCTACACCTTC. The rearrangement uses TRBV29-1 and TRBJ1-2; D gene ambiguous. The V and J ends lost 1 base and 0 bases respectively, with 18 bases between them. CDR3 length: 17 residues. Per the germline V gene, CDR1 is SQVTM and CDR2 is ANQGSEA.

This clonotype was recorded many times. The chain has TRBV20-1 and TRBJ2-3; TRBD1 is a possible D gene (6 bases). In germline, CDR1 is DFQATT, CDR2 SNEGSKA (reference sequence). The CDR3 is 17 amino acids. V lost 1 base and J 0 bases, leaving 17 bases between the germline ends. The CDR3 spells CSARAPQWGRSTDTQYF. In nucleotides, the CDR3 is TGCAGTGCTAGAGCCCCCCAGTGGGGGCGGAGCACAGATACGCAGTATTTT.

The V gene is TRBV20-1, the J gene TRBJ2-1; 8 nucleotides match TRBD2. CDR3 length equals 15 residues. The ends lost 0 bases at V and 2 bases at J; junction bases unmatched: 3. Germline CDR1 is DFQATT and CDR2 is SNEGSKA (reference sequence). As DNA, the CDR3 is TGCAGTGCTAGAGATTCAGCGGGGGCCTACAATGAGCAGTTCTTC. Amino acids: CSARDSAGAYNEQFF.

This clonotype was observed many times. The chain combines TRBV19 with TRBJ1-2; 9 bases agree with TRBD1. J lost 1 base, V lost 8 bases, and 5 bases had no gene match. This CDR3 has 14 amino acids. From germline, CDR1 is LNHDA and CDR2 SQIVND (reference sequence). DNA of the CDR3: TGTGCCAGTCAGGACAGGGGAAGTAACTATGGCTACACCTTC. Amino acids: CASQDRGSNYGYTF.

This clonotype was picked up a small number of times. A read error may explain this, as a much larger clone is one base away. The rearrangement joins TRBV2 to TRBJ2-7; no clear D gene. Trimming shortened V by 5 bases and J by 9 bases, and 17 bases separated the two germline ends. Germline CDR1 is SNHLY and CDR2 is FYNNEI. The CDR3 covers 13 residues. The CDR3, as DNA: TGTGCCAGCAGTTCGGTCCCGCAGCGCGGGCAGTACTTC. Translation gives CASSSVPQRGQYF.

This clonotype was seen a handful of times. DNA of the CDR3: TGTGCCAGCCGCAGGGGCAGTAGAGAAGCTGAAGCTTTCTTT. Protein product: CASRRGSREAEAFF. The V call is TRBV7-8, the J call TRBJ1-1, with D maybe TRBD1 (6 bases). Germline CDR1 and CDR2: SGHVS and FQNEAQ. The ends were cut back, 8 bases at V and 6 bases at J, with 19 bases in the middle. This CDR3 region has 14 residues.

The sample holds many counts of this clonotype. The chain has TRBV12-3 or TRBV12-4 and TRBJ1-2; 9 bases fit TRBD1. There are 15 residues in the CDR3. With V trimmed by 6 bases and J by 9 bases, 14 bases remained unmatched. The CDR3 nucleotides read TGTGCCAGCAGCGAAACCGGGACAGGGTCCGGGAGCTACACCTTC. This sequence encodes CASSETGTGSGSYTF.

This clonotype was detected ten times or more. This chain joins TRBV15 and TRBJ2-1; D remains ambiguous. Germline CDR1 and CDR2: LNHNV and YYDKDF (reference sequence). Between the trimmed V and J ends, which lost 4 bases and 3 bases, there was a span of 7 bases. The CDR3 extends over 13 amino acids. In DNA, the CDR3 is TGTGCCACCAGCATCTGGATCTACAATGAGCAGTTCTTC. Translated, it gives CATSIWIYNEQFF.

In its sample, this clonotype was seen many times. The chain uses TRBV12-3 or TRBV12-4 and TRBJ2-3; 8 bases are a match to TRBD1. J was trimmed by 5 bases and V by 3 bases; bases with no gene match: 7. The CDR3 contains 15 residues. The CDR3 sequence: CASSFSGTGGDTQYF. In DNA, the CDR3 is TGTGCCAGCAGTTTTTCCGGGACAGGTGGAGATACGCAGTATTTT.

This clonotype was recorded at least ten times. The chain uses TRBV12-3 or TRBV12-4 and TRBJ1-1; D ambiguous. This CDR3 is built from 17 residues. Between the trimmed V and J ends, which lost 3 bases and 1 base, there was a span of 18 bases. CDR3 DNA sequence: TGTGCCAGCAGTTTTATTGCCGCACCTAACCGGAACACTGAAGCTTTCTTT. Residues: CASSFIAAPNRNTEAFF.

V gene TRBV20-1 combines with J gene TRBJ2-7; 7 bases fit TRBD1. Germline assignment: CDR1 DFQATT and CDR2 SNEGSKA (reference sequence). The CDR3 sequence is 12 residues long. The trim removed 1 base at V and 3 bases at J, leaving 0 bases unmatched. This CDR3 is CSARGDSYEQYF. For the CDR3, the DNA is TGCAGTGCTAGAGGGGACAGCTACGAGCAGTACTTC.

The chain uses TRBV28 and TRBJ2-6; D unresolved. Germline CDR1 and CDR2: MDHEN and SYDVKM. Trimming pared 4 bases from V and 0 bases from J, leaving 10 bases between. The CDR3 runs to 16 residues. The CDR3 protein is CASSSFKASGANVLTF. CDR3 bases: TGTGCCAGCAGTTCCTTTAAAGCCTCTGGGGCCAACGTCCTGACTTTC.